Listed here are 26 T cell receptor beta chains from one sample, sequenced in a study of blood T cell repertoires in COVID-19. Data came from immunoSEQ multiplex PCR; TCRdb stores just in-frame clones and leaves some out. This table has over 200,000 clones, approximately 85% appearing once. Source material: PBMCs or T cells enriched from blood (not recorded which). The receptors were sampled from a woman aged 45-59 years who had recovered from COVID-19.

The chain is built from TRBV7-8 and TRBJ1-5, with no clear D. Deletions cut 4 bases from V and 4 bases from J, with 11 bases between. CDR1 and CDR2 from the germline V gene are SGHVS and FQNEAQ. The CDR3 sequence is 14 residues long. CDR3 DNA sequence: TGTGCCAGCAGCTCACTCACGGGAAATCAGCCCCAGCATTTT. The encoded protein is CASSSLTGNQPQHF.

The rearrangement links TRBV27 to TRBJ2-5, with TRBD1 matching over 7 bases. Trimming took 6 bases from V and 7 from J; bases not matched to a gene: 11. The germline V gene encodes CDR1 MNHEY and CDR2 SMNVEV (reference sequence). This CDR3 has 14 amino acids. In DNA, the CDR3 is TGTGCCAGCAGCCCCACAGGGGACCAGGGGACCCAGTACTTC. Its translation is CASSPTGDQGTQYF.

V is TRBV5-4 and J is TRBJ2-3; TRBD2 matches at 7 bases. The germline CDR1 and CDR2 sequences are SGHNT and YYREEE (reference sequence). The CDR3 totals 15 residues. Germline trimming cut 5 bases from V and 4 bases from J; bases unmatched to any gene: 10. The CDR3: CASRGRAGIADTQYF. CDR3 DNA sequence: TGTGCCAGCAGGGGGAGGGCAGGCATAGCAGATACGCAGTATTTT.

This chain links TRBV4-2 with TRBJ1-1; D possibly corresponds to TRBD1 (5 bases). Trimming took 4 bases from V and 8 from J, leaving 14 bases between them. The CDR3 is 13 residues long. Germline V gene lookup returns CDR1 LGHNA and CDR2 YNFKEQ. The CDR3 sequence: CASSLGGSAEAFF. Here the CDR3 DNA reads TGTGCCAGCAGCCTTGGGGGGTCGGCCGAAGCTTTCTTT.

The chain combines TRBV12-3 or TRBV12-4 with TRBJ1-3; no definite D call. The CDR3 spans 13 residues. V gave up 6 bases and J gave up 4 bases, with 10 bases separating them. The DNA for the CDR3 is TGTGCCAGCAGGGAGGACGCGGGAAACACCATATATTTT. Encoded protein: CASREDAGNTIYF.

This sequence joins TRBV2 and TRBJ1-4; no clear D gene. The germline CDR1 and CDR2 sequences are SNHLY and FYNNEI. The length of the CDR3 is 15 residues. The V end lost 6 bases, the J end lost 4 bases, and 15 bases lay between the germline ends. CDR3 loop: CASSVEGSDNEKLFF. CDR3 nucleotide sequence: TGTGCCAGCAGCGTAGAAGGAAGCGATAATGAAAAACTGTTTTTT.

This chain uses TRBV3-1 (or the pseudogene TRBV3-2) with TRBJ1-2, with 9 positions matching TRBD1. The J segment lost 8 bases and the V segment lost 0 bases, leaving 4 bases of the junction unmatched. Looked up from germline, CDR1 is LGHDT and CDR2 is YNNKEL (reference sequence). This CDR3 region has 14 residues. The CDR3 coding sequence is TGTGCCAGCAGCCAAGAGGGGACAGGGAGGGGCTACACCTTC. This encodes CASSQEGTGRGYTF.

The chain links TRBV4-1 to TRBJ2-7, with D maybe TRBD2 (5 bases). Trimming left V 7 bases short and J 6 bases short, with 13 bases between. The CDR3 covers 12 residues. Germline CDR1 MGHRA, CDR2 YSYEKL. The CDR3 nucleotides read TGCGCCAGCACCGATACCCGGGGCGAGCAGTACTTC. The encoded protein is CASTDTRGEQYF.

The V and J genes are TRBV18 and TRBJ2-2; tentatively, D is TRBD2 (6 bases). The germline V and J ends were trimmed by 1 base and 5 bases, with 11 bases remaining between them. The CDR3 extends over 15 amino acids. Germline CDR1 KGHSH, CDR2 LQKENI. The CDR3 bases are TGTGCCAGCTCACCACTTGGGGGGACTACCGGGGAGCTGTTTTTT. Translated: CASSPLGGTTGELFF.

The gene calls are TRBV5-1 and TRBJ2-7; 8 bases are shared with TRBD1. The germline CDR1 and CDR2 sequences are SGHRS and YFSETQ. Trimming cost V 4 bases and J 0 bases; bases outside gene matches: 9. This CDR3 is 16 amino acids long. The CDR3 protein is CASSPGTGSSSYEQYF. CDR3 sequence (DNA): TGCGCCAGCAGCCCCGGGACAGGTTCGAGCTCCTACGAGCAGTACTTC.

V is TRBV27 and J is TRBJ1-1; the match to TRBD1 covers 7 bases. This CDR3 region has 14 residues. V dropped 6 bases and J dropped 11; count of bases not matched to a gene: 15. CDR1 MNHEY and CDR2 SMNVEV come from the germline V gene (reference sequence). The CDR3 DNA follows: TGTGCCAGCAGGAGTTTGGGGCAGGGGGTAGGGGCTTTCTTT. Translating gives CASRSLGQGVGAFF.

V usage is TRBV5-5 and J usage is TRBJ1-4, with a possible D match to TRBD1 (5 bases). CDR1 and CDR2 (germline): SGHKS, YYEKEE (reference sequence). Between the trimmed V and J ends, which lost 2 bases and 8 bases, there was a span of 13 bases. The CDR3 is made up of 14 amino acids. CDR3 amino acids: CASSFTQGWEKLFF. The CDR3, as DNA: TGTGCCAGCAGCTTCACTCAGGGTTGGGAAAAACTGTTTTTT.

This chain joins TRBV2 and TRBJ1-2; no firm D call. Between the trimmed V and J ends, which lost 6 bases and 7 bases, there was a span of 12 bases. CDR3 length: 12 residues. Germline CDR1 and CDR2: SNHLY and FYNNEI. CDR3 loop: CASSLGVRGYTF. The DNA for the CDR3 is TGTGCCAGCAGCCTCGGGGTTCGTGGCTACACCTTC.

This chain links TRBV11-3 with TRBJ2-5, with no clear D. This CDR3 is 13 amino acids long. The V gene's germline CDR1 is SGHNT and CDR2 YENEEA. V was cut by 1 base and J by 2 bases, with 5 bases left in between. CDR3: CASSLARQETQYF. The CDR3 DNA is TGTGCCAGCAGCTTAGCGAGACAAGAGACCCAGTACTTC.

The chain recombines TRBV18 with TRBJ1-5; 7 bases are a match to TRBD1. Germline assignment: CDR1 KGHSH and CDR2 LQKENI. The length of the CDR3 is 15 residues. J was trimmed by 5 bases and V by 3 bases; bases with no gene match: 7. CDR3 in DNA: TGTGCCAGCTCACCCGGGACAGCAACGGATCAGCCCCAGCATTTT. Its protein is CASSPGTATDQPQHF.

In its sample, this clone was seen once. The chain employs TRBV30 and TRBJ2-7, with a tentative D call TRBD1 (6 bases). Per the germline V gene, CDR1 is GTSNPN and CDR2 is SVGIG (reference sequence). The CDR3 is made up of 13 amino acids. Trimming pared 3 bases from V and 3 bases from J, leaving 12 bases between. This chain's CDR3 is CAWRRQDSYEQYF. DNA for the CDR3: TGTGCCTGGAGGAGACAGGATAGCTACGAGCAGTACTTC.

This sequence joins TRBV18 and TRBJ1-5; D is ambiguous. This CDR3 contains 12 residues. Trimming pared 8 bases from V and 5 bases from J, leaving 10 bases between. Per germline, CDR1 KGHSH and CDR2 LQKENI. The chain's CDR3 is CASRRQDQPQHF. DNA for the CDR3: TGTGCCAGCAGACGCCAGGATCAGCCCCAGCATTTT.

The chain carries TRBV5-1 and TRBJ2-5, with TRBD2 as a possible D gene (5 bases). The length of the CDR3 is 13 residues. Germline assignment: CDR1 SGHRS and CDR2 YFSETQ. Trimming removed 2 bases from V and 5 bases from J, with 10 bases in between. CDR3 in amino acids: CASSLEGSETQYF. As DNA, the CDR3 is TGCGCCAGCAGCTTAGAAGGGAGTGAGACCCAGTACTTC.

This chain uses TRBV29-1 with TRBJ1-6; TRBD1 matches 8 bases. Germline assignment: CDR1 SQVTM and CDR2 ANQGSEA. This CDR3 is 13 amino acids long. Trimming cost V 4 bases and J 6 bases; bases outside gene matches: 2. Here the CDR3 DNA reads TGCAGCGTTGGGACAGGGATTAATTCACCCCTCCACTTT. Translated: CSVGTGINSPLHF.

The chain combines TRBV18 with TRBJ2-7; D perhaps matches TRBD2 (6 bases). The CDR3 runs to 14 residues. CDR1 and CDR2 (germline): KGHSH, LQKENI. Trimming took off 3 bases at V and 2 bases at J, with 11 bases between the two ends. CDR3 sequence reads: CASSPQRAAYEQYF. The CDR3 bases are TGTGCCAGCTCACCCCAGCGGGCGGCCTACGAGCAGTACTTC. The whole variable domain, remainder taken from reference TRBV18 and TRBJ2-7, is NAGVMQNPRHLVRRRGQEARLRCSPMKGHSHVYWYRQLPEEGLKFMVYLQKENIIDESGMPKERFSAEFPKEGPSILRIQQVVRGDSAAYFCASSPQRAAYEQYFGPGTRLTVT.

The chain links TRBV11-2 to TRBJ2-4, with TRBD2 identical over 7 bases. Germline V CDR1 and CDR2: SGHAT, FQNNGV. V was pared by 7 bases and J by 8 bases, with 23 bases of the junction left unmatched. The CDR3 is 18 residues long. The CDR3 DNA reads TGTGCCAGCACCCCCCTCGTTGGTCGCGGGGAGGGTTTTGACATTCAGTACTTC. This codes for CASTPLVGRGEGFDIQYF.

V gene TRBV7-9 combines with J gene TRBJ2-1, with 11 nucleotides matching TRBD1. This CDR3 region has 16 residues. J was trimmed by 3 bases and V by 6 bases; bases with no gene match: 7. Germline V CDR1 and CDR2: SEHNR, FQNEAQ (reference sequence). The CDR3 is CASRPGTGGLYNEQFF. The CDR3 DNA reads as TGTGCCAGCAGACCCGGGACAGGGGGTCTCTACAATGAGCAGTTCTTC.

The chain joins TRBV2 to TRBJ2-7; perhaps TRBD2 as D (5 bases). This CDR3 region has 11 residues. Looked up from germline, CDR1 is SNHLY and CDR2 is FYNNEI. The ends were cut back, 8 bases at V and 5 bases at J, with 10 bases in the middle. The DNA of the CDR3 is TGTGCCAGCGGGAGTTGGAACGAGCAGTACTTC. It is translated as CASGSWNEQYF.

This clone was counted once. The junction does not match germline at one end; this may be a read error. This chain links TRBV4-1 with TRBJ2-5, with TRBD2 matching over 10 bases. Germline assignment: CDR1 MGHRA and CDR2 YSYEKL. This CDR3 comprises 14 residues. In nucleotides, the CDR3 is TGCGCCAGCAGCCTTAGGACTAGCGGAGAGGCCCAGTACTTC. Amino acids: CASSLRTSGEAQYF.

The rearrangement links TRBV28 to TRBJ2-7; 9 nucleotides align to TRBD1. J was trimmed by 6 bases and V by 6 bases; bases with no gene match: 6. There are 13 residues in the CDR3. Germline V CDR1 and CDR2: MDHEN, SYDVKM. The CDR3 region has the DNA TGTGCCAGCAGCCAGGGACAGGGAGGCGAGCAGTACTTC. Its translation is CASSQGQGGEQYF. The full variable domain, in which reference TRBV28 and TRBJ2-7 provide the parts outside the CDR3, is DVKVTQSSRYLVKRTGEKVFLECVQDMDHENMFWYRQDPGLGLRLIYFSYDVKMKEKGDIPEGYSVSREKKERFSLILESASTNQTSMYLCASSQGQGGEQYFGPGTRLTVT.

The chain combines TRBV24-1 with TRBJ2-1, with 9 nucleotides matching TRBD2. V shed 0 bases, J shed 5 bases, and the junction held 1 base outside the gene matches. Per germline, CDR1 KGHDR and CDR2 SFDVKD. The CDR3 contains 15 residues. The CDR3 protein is CATSDLRLADNEQFF. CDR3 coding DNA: TGTGCCACCAGTGATTTGCGACTAGCGGACAATGAGCAGTTCTTC.